Reported below is one T cell receptor (beta chain). The antigen is not known. Triplicate sorts, 300,000 cells apiece, were made for each CD8+ T cell subset. The CDR3 is made up of 13 amino acids. Germline CDR1 SGHTA, CDR2 FQGNSA. This record belongs to a study of CXCR3-negative and CXCR3-positive naive CD8 T cells. Study-level information: Some 150 million TRB reads in total, about 1.5 +/- 0.3 million per library.

Libraries were UMI-labeled 5' RACE TRB cDNA. After re-calling the 5' RACE reads, TCRdb lists one entry per CDR3 protein, DNA absent. This table lists 6,000 to 8,500 distinct CDR3 sequences. Study-wide points: Fresh PBMCs went into most assays, and CXCR3 expression partly declined after cryopreservation. Whereas memory cells differed, naive CXCR3-negative and CXCR3-positive cells shared similar TRBV-TRBJ usage.

Sequenced: naive CXCR3- CD8+ T cells from blood. Subset: CD45RO-CCR7+CD27+CD95- naive CD8+ T cells lacking CXCR3 (TNR3-). The sequence was collected from a human donor in good health. Some clones in this sample may be carry-over from other donors' samples. The V call is TRBV7-2, the J call TRBJ1-2; TCRdb's D call, TRBD1, is unchecked because there is no DNA. CDR3 region: CASSSPNLYGYTF.